Listed here are 30 T cell receptor beta chains from one sample, sequenced in a study of blood T cell repertoires in COVID-19. Here immunoSEQ multiplex PCR was the method, and the copy in TCRdb shows in-frame clones only, minus some. The sample lists just over 650,000 clones, 80% to 90% occurring once. The sequenced material came from peripheral blood. The receptor source for this set is a woman between 18 and 29 years old with acute or convalescent COVID-19.

V gene TRBV18 combines with J gene TRBJ1-2, with D maybe TRBD1 (6 bases). V was trimmed by 0 bases and J by 8 bases, leaving 16 bases between them. Germline-derived CDR1 and CDR2 are KGHSH and LQKENI. The CDR3 sequence is 15 residues long. The CDR3 protein is CASSPPEGQGKGYTF. Here the CDR3 DNA reads TGTGCCAGCTCACCACCCGAAGGTCAGGGGAAAGGCTACACCTTC.

The chain links TRBV5-8 to TRBJ1-2; a possible D gene is TRBD1 (5 bases). V lost 3 bases and J lost 4, with 19 bases in between. The CDR3 extends over 16 amino acids. The germline V gene has CDR1 SGHTS and CDR2 YDEGEE. The CDR3 nucleotides read TGTGCCAGCAGCTCATACGACAGAATTTTGAGCTATGGCTACACCTTC. Protein: CASSSYDRILSYGYTF.

V usage is TRBV10-1 and J usage is TRBJ1-4; perhaps TRBD1 as D (6 bases). Germline CDR1 is WNHNN and CDR2 is SYGVQD (reference sequence). Trimming cost V 10 bases and J 3 bases, with 15 bases left between them. The length of the CDR3 is 14 residues. CDR3 loop: CAMLTGLPNEKLFF. For the CDR3, the DNA is TGCGCCATGCTAACAGGGCTCCCTAATGAAAAACTGTTTTTT.

The rearrangement uses TRBV4-1 and TRBJ2-3; possibly TRBD1 for D (5 bases). Germline CDR1 reads MGHRA; CDR2 reads YSYEKL. This CDR3 is 13 amino acids long. The V gene lost 2 bases and the J gene lost 6 bases, with 9 bases spanning the gap. The CDR3 is CASSQQGVDTQYF. DNA of the CDR3: TGCGCCAGCAGCCAACAGGGTGTGGATACGCAGTATTTT.

This chain connects TRBV5-1 to TRBJ2-7, with D perhaps TRBD1 (7 bases). The CDR3 covers 14 residues. V was cut by 2 bases and J by 4 bases, with 13 bases left in between. The V gene's germline CDR1 is SGHRS and CDR2 YFSETQ. DNA of the CDR3: TGCGCCAGCAGCTTTGTGGCAGGGGGGTACGAGCAGTACTTC. It translates to CASSFVAGGYEQYF.

This chain uses TRBV19 with TRBJ1-3; TRBD1 matches 7 bases. Per germline, CDR1 LNHDA and CDR2 SQIVND (reference sequence). The CDR3 runs to 14 residues. Trimming took 9 bases from V and 4 from J; bases not matched to a gene: 9. This CDR3 reads CASRTGAMGNTIYF. CDR3 in DNA: TGTGCCAGCCGAACAGGGGCAATGGGAAACACCATATATTTT.

The chain has TRBV7-9 and TRBJ1-4; D not certain. CDR3 length: 15 amino acids. CDR1 SEHNR and CDR2 FQNEAQ come from the germline V gene (reference sequence). V was trimmed by 6 bases and J by 3 bases, leaving 14 bases between them. The CDR3 sequence is CASSHPGLPNEKLFF. The DNA for the CDR3 is TGTGCCAGCAGTCACCCAGGACTCCCTAATGAAAAACTGTTTTTT.

The chain recombines TRBV9 with TRBJ1-5; possibly TRBD1 for D (5 bases). Germline loops: CDR1 SGDLS, CDR2 YYNGEE. The V and J ends lost 4 bases and 7 bases respectively, with 18 bases between them. CDR3 length: 15 residues. The CDR3 sequence: CASSPSGGVDQPQHF. CDR3 in DNA: TGTGCCAGCAGCCCAAGCGGGGGGGTCGACCAGCCCCAGCATTTT.

CDR3 protein: CATSRVTGGETQYF. The DNA of the CDR3 is TGTGCCACCAGCAGAGTGACAGGGGGGGAGACCCAGTACTTC. V gene TRBV15 combines with J gene TRBJ2-5, with TRBD1 identical over 9 bases. The trim removed 1 base at V and 5 bases at J, leaving 2 bases unmatched. Germline V CDR1 and CDR2: LNHNV, YYDKDF (reference sequence). The CDR3 is 14 residues long.

This clone was picked up one time. This chain uses TRBV24-1 with TRBJ1-3, with D unclear. This CDR3 contains 17 residues. The germline gives CDR1 KGHDR, CDR2 SFDVKD. Trimming took 9 bases from V and 0 from J, leaving 20 bases between them. The DNA of the CDR3 is TGTGCCACCTCGTCGGGGTTGGGCACCCTCTCTGGAAACACCATATATTTT. Amino acids: CATSSGLGTLSGNTIYF.

This clone was observed a handful of times. The chain uses TRBV4-1 and TRBJ2-7; 7 bases map to TRBD1. This CDR3 has 14 amino acids. The germline V gene encodes CDR1 MGHRA and CDR2 YSYEKL. V lost 4 bases and J lost 3; bases outside the gene matches: 6. Here the CDR3 reads CASSLRDRNYEQYF. The CDR3 DNA sequence: TGCGCCAGCAGCCTCCGGGACAGAAACTACGAGCAGTACTTC.

This chain joins TRBV13 and TRBJ1-2; D may be TRBD1 (5 bases). CDR1 and CDR2 from the germline V gene are PRHDT and FYEKMQ (reference sequence). The CDR3 totals 16 residues. Trimming shortened V by 5 bases and J by 1 base, and 17 bases separated the two germline ends. This chain's CDR3 is CASSQGPGDLNYGYTF. DNA of the CDR3: TGTGCCAGCAGCCAGGGCCCAGGAGACCTTAACTATGGCTACACCTTC.

This chain links TRBV10-3 with TRBJ2-6; no firm D call. The germline CDR1 and CDR2 sequences are ENHRY and SYGVKD. This CDR3 is built from 16 residues. V lost 0 bases and J lost 2, with 8 bases in between. The CDR3 spells CAISESSRTGANVLTF. In nucleotides, the CDR3 is TGTGCCATCAGTGAGTCTAGTCGTACTGGGGCCAACGTCCTGACTTTC.

The chain couples TRBV5-1 to TRBJ2-5; 11 nucleotides agree with TRBD1. Germline V gene lookup returns CDR1 SGHRS and CDR2 YFSETQ. Trimming took 4 bases from V and 2 from J; bases not matched to a gene: 4. There are 15 residues in the CDR3. This chain's CDR3 is CASSGGQGVQETQYF. CDR3 coding DNA: TGCGCCAGCAGCGGGGGACAGGGGGTTCAAGAGACCCAGTACTTC.

The chain has TRBV27 and TRBJ1-2, with 7 bases that match TRBD1. CDR1 and CDR2 from the germline V gene are MNHEY and SMNVEV (reference sequence). The J segment lost 6 bases and the V segment lost 10 bases, leaving 11 bases of the junction unmatched. The CDR3 length is 13 residues. For the CDR3, the DNA is TGTGCCACCATCCCCCACAGGGGCCATGGCTACACCTTC. Translation: CATIPHRGHGYTF.

This clone was seen a single time. This chain joins TRBV7-8 and TRBJ2-4; D unresolved. The V end was cut by 5 bases, the J end by 0 bases, with 11 bases between. Germline V gene sequence: CDR1 SGHVS, CDR2 FQNEAQ. The CDR3 is 15 residues long. For the CDR3, the DNA is TGTGCCAGCAGCCCCACCCGACTAGCCAAAAACATTCAGTACTTC. It encodes CASSPTRLAKNIQYF.

This chain joins TRBV5-5 and TRBJ2-7, with D maybe TRBD1 (5 bases). The CDR3 length is 17 residues. The V gene lost 4 bases and the J gene lost 4 bases, with 24 bases spanning the gap. Germline CDR1 reads SGHKS; CDR2 reads YYEKEE (reference sequence). The CDR3 here is CASSTRLGVTAKYEQYF. The DNA for the CDR3 is TGTGCCAGCAGCACGCGCTTAGGGGTGACAGCCAAATACGAGCAGTACTTC.

This clone has only one observation. The V gene is TRBV28, the J gene TRBJ1-1, with TRBD1 as a possible D gene (6 bases). Between the trimmed V and J ends, which lost 5 bases and 6 bases, there was a span of 22 bases. Germline CDR1 is MDHEN and CDR2 is SYDVKM. The CDR3 runs 16 residues. CDR3 protein: CASSPRGAGAGAEAFF. The CDR3 DNA reads TGTGCCAGCAGTCCTCGGGGGGCAGGCGCCGGGGCTGAAGCTTTCTTT.

The rearrangement uses TRBV15 and TRBJ1-3, with 7 positions matching TRBD1. The germline V gene has CDR1 LNHNV and CDR2 YYDKDF (reference sequence). There are 14 residues in the CDR3. J was trimmed by 0 bases and V by 5 bases; bases with no gene match: 1. The CDR3 region is CATSSGGSGNTIYF. The CDR3 region has the DNA TGTGCCACCAGCTCAGGGGGCTCTGGAAACACCATATATTTT.

V and J are TRBV20-1 and TRBJ2-3, with D unresolved. Germline CDR1 DFQATT, CDR2 SNEGSKA (reference sequence). V was shortened by 7 bases and J by 7 bases, with 12 bases between the two germline ends. The CDR3 has 11 amino acids. The CDR3 DNA reads TGCAGTGTTGCTGAGAGTAATACGCAGTATTTT. Amino acids: CSVAESNTQYF.

The CDR3 loop is CASRDLAGGYNEQFF. The CDR3 region has the DNA TGTGCCAGCAGAGACTTAGCGGGGGGCTACAATGAGCAGTTCTTC. The J gene is TRBJ2-1, the V gene TRBV27, with 10 positions matching TRBD2. The CDR3 extends over 15 amino acids. Germline lookup yields CDR1 MNHEY and CDR2 SMNVEV (reference sequence). Trimming removed 6 bases from V and 3 bases from J; junction bases left unmatched: 5.

The gene calls are TRBV11-2 and TRBJ1-2; weak D call: TRBD1 (6 bases). The CDR3 is 15 residues long. V lost 5 bases, J lost 4 bases, and 17 bases lay in between. Germline V gene lookup returns CDR1 SGHAT and CDR2 FQNNGV. The CDR3 protein is CASSPERQAVYGYTF. CDR3 DNA: TGTGCCAGCAGCCCGGAGCGACAGGCTGTCTATGGCTACACCTTC.

CDR3 nucleotides: TGTGCCAGCAGTCTCGACAGGGTGACAAAGCATAGCAATCAGCCCCAGCATTTT. Protein sequence: CASSLDRVTKHSNQPQHF. The rearrangement uses TRBV2 and TRBJ1-5, with TRBD1 matching over 7 bases. The CDR3 contains 18 residues. Germline CDR1 is SNHLY and CDR2 is FYNNEI. Trimming removed 5 bases from V and 0 bases from J; junction bases left unmatched: 13.

This clone was picked up a small number of times. The chain employs TRBV7-9 and TRBJ1-2; D perhaps matches TRBD1 (5 bases). The V and J ends lost 3 bases and 8 bases respectively, with 10 bases between them. This CDR3 comprises 12 residues. The germline CDR1 and CDR2 sequences are SEHNR and FQNEAQ (reference sequence). Written as DNA, the CDR3 is TGTGCCAGCAGCTTTCCCCAGGGAGGCTACACCTTC. This gives the protein CASSFPQGGYTF.

J is TRBJ1-5 and V is TRBV30, with D possibly TRBD1 on 6 matching bases. Per the germline V gene, CDR1 is GTSNPN and CDR2 is SVGIG (reference sequence). The CDR3 extends over 13 amino acids. The ends were cut back, 5 bases at V and 5 bases at J, with 13 bases in the middle. CDR3 in amino acids: CAWDDRSDQPQHF. Here the CDR3 DNA reads TGTGCCTGGGATGACAGGAGTGATCAGCCCCAGCATTTT.

The CDR3 DNA is TGCGCCAGCAGACGGGGGGGCAATATGAACACTGAAGCTTTCTTT. Translated: CASRRGGNMNTEAFF. The rearrangement links TRBV5-1 to TRBJ1-1; D perhaps matches TRBD1 (6 bases). CDR3 length: 15 residues. The ends were cut back, 5 bases at V and 0 bases at J, with 14 bases in the middle. The V gene's germline CDR1 is SGHRS and CDR2 YFSETQ.

The chain is built from TRBV10-3 and TRBJ2-7, with 9 bases lining up with TRBD1. Germline CDR1 ENHRY, CDR2 SYGVKD. The CDR3 sequence is 16 residues long. The V and J ends lost 2 bases and 7 bases, in that order; junction bases with no gene match: 12. CDR3 DNA sequence: TGTGCCATCAGTGAGGTAGGACAGGGGACGCTGCGGGAGCAGTACTTC. This sequence encodes CAISEVGQGTLREQYF.

This clone was found once. The rearrangement links TRBV4-1 to TRBJ1-2, with unresolved D. V was cut by 0 bases and J by 8 bases, with 19 bases left in between. This CDR3 spans 16 amino acids. Germline V gives CDR1 MGHRA, CDR2 YSYEKL. The CDR3 DNA reads TGCGCCAGCAGCCAAGATCGCGAGGCCACAAAGTTCGGCTACACCTTC. Its translation: CASSQDREATKFGYTF.

A few counts support this clone. A junction end diverges from the germline sequence, so it may reflect a read error. This chain links TRBV12-3 or TRBV12-4 with TRBJ2-1, with TRBD2 as a possible D gene (7 bases). This CDR3 has 13 residues. The CDR3 reads CASNLNGGHEQFF. CDR3 bases: TGTGCCAGCAATTTAAACGGGGGGCATGAGCAGTTCTTC.

As DNA, the CDR3 is TGTGCCAGCAGTCAAATCCTGACAGGACTGTATGGCTACACCTTC. It is translated as CASSQILTGLYGYTF. The genes are TRBV6-5 and TRBJ1-2; D perhaps matches TRBD1 (6 bases). Germline CDR1 and CDR2: MNHEY and SVGAGI. The CDR3 runs 15 residues. Trimming took 5 bases from V and 5 from J, leaving 18 bases between them.